The clone carrying this TCR beta chain occurred once. Its antigen is not identified. The record originates from a study of CD8 T cells in Susac syndrome. The authors reverse transcribed 0.5 to 1 ug RNA with random hexamers. TCRdb passed the immunoSEQ multiplex PCR reads through MiXCR, listing each CDR3 protein once. In the table there are more than 110,000 distinct CDR3 sequences, 85% to 95% of which are singletons. Broader study findings: The CD4+ T cell repertoires of Susac syndrome were found to show no clonal expansion.

The sequencing input was CD4+ T cells from PBMCs. This TCR came from a human donor with Susac syndrome.

In DNA, the CDR3 is TGTGCCAGCAGCCCGCGGGGAAGCGGGGGAAGCTCCTACAATGAGCAGTTCTTC. Translation gives CASSPRGSGGSSYNEQFF. This chain links TRBV7-8 with TRBJ2-1, with 8 bases matching TRBD2. The germline gives CDR1 SGHVS, CDR2 FQNEAQ. The CDR3 is 18 residues long. Trimming removed 5 bases from V and 0 bases from J; junction bases left unmatched: 12. The entire variable domain, with the rest obtained from reference TRBV7-8 and TRBJ2-1, is as follows: GAGVSQSPRYKVAKRGQDVALRCDPISGHVSLFWYQQALGQGPEFLTYFQNEAQLDKSGLPSDRFFAERPEGSVSTLKIQRTQQEDSAVYLCASSPRGSGGSSYNEQFFGPGTRLTVL.